Presented here are 20 T cell receptor beta chains from one specimen sequenced in a study of T cell clonality in common variable immunodeficiency. Only in-frame clones appear in the TCRdb table, and some are missing; sequencing was by immunoSEQ multiplex PCR. Listed here are around 45,000 clones without any singletons, the top ten holding 2.8%. Sample: peripheral blood mononuclear cells. The receptors were gathered from a person aged 18 to 75 in good health.

The CDR3 sequence: CASSLSLRASNYGQYF. The sequenced CDR3 bases are TGTGCCAGCAGCTTAAGCCTCAGGGCATCCAACTATGGT. The chain combines TRBV7-3 with TRBJ2-4; D might be TRBD1 (5 bases). The read ends 3 residues shy of where the CDR3 ends; the end is completed using the germline J gene. CDR1 SGHTA and CDR2 FQGTGA come from the germline V gene. The length of the CDR3 is 16 residues.

The sample holds many counts of this clone. Read sequence stops 3 residues before the CDR3 end, and the germline J gene provides the missing end. This sequence joins TRBV7-9 and TRBJ1-2, with 7 bases fitting TRBD1. The CDR3 is made up of 15 amino acids. V shed 1 base and J 4 bases; nucleotides not matched to a gene: 6. Germline V gene lookup returns CDR1 SEHNR and CDR2 FQNEAQ (reference sequence). The chain's CDR3 is CASSLGAGGGYGYTF. The covered CDR3 bases are TGTGCCAGCAGCTTAGGGGCAGGGGGAGGCTATGGC.

This clone was found many times. The sequence runs out 3 residues before the end of the CDR3; the remainder is reconstructed from the germline J gene. This chain uses TRBV20-1 with TRBJ2-2, with TRBD1 matching 7 bases. In germline, CDR1 is DFQATT, CDR2 SNEGSKA (reference sequence). V dropped 2 bases and J dropped 3; count of bases not matched to a gene: 6. The CDR3 length is 15 residues. The CDR3 sequence is CSARPTGLDTGELFF. The CDR3 DNA, read in part, is TGCAGTGCTAGACCGACAGGGTTGGACACCGGGGAG.

This clone occurred many times. Read sequence stops 3 residues before the CDR3 end, and the germline J gene provides the missing end. The rearrangement links TRBV19 to TRBJ1-1; 7 positions match TRBD1. The CDR3 totals 14 residues. Germline V gives CDR1 LNHDA, CDR2 SQIVND (reference sequence). The V and J ends lost 4 bases and 4 bases, in that order; junction bases with no gene match: 6. The CDR3 sequence: CASSTRQGGTEAFF. The CDR3 DNA, read in part, is TGTGCCAGTAGTACCCGACAGGGAGGCACTGAA.

This clone showed up many times. The CDR3 end falls 3 residues outside the read, so it is completed with the germline J gene. This chain joins TRBV5-6 and TRBJ1-1; the match to TRBD1 covers 7 bases. The germline V gene encodes CDR1 SGHDT and CDR2 YYEEEE. This CDR3 region has 15 residues. V lost 6 bases to trimming and J lost 0 bases; unmatched junction nucleotides: 8. This CDR3 reads CASMTGRRMNTEAFF. The sequenced part of the CDR3 DNA is TGTGCCAGCATGACAGGGCGTAGAATGAACACTGAA.

This clone was counted at least ten times. The sequence runs out 3 residues before the end of the CDR3; the remainder is reconstructed from the germline J gene. The rearrangement links TRBV20-1 to TRBJ1-1; no clear D gene. Germline lookup yields CDR1 DFQATT and CDR2 SNEGSKA (reference sequence). The CDR3 covers 12 residues. The V and J ends lost 4 bases and 5 bases respectively, with 11 bases between them. CDR3 DNA, as far as it was read: TGCAGTGCTAAAGGGCCGGGGACTGAA. Residues: CSAKGPGTE. The whole CDR3 sequence is CSAKGPGTEAFF.

This clone was seen ten or more times. The read ends 3 residues early relative to the CDR3; the germline J gene fills the gap. This chain joins TRBV2 and TRBJ1-2; D is unresolved. Germline V gene data show CDR1 as SNHLY and CDR2 as FYNNEI. The CDR3 runs 13 residues. CDR3 DNA (partial): TGTGCCAGTCACGCGGACGACACGGGGGGC. Its protein product is CASHADDTGG. The full-length CDR3 reads as CASHADDTGGYTF.

The table lists this clone with many counts. The read ends 3 residues shy of where the CDR3 ends; the end is completed using the germline J gene. This chain links TRBV7-2 with TRBJ2-7; D call uncertain. The V end was cut by 5 bases, the J end by 4 bases, with 12 bases between. The CDR3 length is 13 residues. From germline, CDR1 is SGHTA and CDR2 FQGNSA. CDR3 region: CASSQTLRYEQYF. Partial CDR3 DNA: TGTGCCAGCAGCCAAACGCTCAGATACGAG.

On this clone: The sequenced fragment ends 3 residues before the CDR3 boundary, so the rest is inferred from the germline J gene. The chain combines TRBV7-8 with TRBJ2-3, with D perhaps matching TRBD1 (6 bases). The CDR3 is 15 residues long. Per germline, CDR1 SGHVS and CDR2 FQNEAQ. The CDR3 spells CASSLNRVSNQPQYF. The sequenced part of the CDR3 DNA is TGTGCCAGCAGCTTAAACAGGGTTAGCAATCAGCCG. Full variable domain (missing parts from reference TRBV7-8 and TRBJ2-3): GAGVSQSPRYKVAKRGQDVALRCDPISGHVSLFWYQQALGQGPEFLTYFQNEAQLDKSGLPSDRFFAERPEGSVSTLKIQRTQQEDSAVYLCASSLNRVSNQPQYFGPGTRLTVL.

This clone was observed many times. The CDR3 end falls 3 residues outside the read, so it is completed with the germline J gene. The V gene is TRBV7-8, the J gene TRBJ1-2; D is possibly TRBD1 (6 bases). CDR3 length equals 16 residues. Germline CDR1 SGHVS, CDR2 FQNEAQ. Trimming shortened V by 5 bases and J by 1 base, and 17 bases separated the two germline ends. Incomplete CDR3 DNA: TGTGCCAGCAGCATAAATCGACAGGACCTTAACTATGGC. Encoded protein: CASSINRQDLNYG. The entire CDR3 protein reads CASSINRQDLNYGYTF.

In its sample, this clone was seen many times. From the germline J gene comes the end of the CDR3, since the read stops 3 residues before it. This rearrangement joins TRBV6-2 or TRBV6-3 to TRBJ2-5, with D perhaps matching TRBD2 (6 bases). CDR1 and CDR2 from the germline V gene are MNHEY and SVGEGT. This CDR3 contains 14 residues. V was trimmed by 5 bases and J by 1 base, leaving 11 bases between them. This CDR3 is CASSVTSSQETQYF. The sequenced part of the CDR3 DNA is TGTGCCAGCAGTGTAACTAGCAGCCAAGAGACC.

This clone appeared many times. The CDR3 end is not reached by the read, which stops 3 residues before it; the germline J gene fills it in. V usage is TRBV6-2 or TRBV6-3 and J usage is TRBJ2-5; perhaps TRBD2 as D (7 bases). Looked up from germline, CDR1 is MNHEY and CDR2 is SVGEGT. This CDR3 has 15 residues. V was clipped by 4 bases and J by 2 bases, with 14 bases between them. The CDR3 region is CASSSVGGAQETQYF. The covered CDR3 bases are TGTGCCAGCAGTTCCGTTGGGGGGGCACAAGAGACC.

In its sample, this clone was seen many times. The read terminates 3 residues ahead of where the CDR3 ends, so the germline J gene completes it. The genes are TRBV20-1 and TRBJ2-5; TRBD2 matches 12 bases. The CDR3 extends over 19 amino acids. Germline V gives CDR1 DFQATT, CDR2 SNEGSKA (reference sequence). V was clipped by 2 bases and J by 0 bases; unmatched bases: 13. This CDR3 reads CSARPLLAGGLRNQETQYF. The part of the CDR3 DNA that was read is TGCAGTGCTAGACCACTCCTAGCGGGGGGGCTCAGAAACCAAGAGACC.

This clone was seen only a few times. The sequenced fragment ends 3 residues before the CDR3 boundary, so the rest is inferred from the germline J gene. This chain uses TRBV7-9 with TRBJ2-7, with a possible D match to TRBD1 (6 bases). From germline, CDR1 is SEHNR and CDR2 FQNEAQ (reference sequence). This CDR3 is 12 amino acids long. Trimming cost V 5 bases and J 4 bases, with 9 bases left between them. The covered CDR3 bases are TGTGCCAGCAGCAGTACAGGGTACGAG. The encoded protein is CASSSTGYE. The whole CDR3 region reads CASSSTGYEQYF.

This clone has ten or more counts. The CDR3 extends 3 residues past the end of the read, so its final part is completed from the germline J gene. J is TRBJ2-1 and V is TRBV2, with 7 bases aligning to TRBD2. Per the germline V gene, CDR1 is SNHLY and CDR2 is FYNNEI. This CDR3 has 13 residues. V gave up 6 bases and J gave up 6 bases; unmatched junction bases: 5. The DNA read from the CDR3 is TGTGCCAGCAGGATGGGACTACTCAATGAG. It encodes CASRMGLLNE. In full, the CDR3 is CASRMGLLNEQFF.

This clone was detected ten times or more. From the germline J gene comes the end of the CDR3, since the read stops 3 residues before it. V usage is TRBV2 and J usage is TRBJ1-6; tentatively, D is TRBD1 (5 bases). Trimming stripped 6 bases from V and 0 bases from J, with 9 bases between. Looked up from germline, CDR1 is SNHLY and CDR2 is FYNNEI. The CDR3 contains 15 residues. The part of the CDR3 DNA that was read is TGTGCCAGCAGCTACAGGAGCTCCTATAATTCACCC. Translation gives CASSYRSSYNSP. The whole CDR3 is CASSYRSSYNSPLHF.

Notes on this clone: This may come from a read error, since a much larger clone is one base off. The CDR3 extends 3 residues past the end of the read, so its final part is completed from the germline J gene. At the DNA level, this CDR3 is encoded by other sequences in the same sample as well. The chain combines TRBV7-6 with TRBJ1-4, with D possibly matching TRBD1 (5 bases). CDR3 length equals 18 residues. From germline, CDR1 is SGHVS and CDR2 FNYEAQ. Here the CDR3 reads CASSPTLGEGSTNEKLFF. The sequenced CDR3 bases are TGCGCCAGCAGCCCCACCTTAGGGGAAGGGTCAACTAATGAAAAA.

This clone was recorded at least ten times. Coverage ceases 3 residues before the CDR3 finishes, and the germline J gene fills in the end. The rearrangement links TRBV7-2 to TRBJ2-1, with 9 bases aligning to TRBD2. The CDR3 spans 15 residues. Germline V gene data show CDR1 as SGHTA and CDR2 as FQGNSA. The V and J ends lost 2 bases and 8 bases, in that order; junction bases with no gene match: 7. The part of the CDR3 DNA that was read is TGTGCCAGCAGCTTATCGGTAGCGGGAGTACATGAG. This codes for CASSLSVAGVHE. The entire CDR3 reads CASSLSVAGVHEQFF.

This clone was picked up many times. The read halts 3 residues ahead of the CDR3 end, with the missing end drawn from the germline J gene. V is TRBV5-1 and J is TRBJ1-1; no clear D gene. CDR1 and CDR2 from the germline V gene are SGHRS and YFSETQ. CDR3 length: 16 amino acids. The V and J ends lost 4 bases and 3 bases respectively, with 19 bases between them. CDR3 sequence reads: CASSPLQGYNYTEAFF. The DNA read from the CDR3 is TGCGCCAGCAGCCCACTGCAAGGGTATAATTACACTGAA.

This clone has ten or more counts. The read ends 3 residues early relative to the CDR3; the germline J gene fills the gap. This rearrangement joins TRBV7-8 to TRBJ1-2, with D maybe TRBD1 (5 bases). In germline, CDR1 is SGHVS, CDR2 FQNEAQ. CDR3 length equals 16 residues. The germline V and J ends were trimmed by 1 base and 0 bases, with 12 bases remaining between them. CDR3 in amino acids: CASSLEGEPSNYGYTF. The part of the CDR3 DNA that was read is TGTGCCAGCAGCTTAGAAGGGGAGCCGTCTAACTATGGC.